This T cell receptor beta chain was recovered during a study of cytotoxic CD8 clonotypes in ibrutinib-treated CLL. Study-level findings and limits: Patients had baseline clonality above age-matched healthy donors, and this clonality moved with circulating CD8+ T-cell counts.

CDR3 length: 17 amino acids. Trimming took 5 bases from V and 0 from J, leaving 15 bases between them. In germline, CDR1 is SGDLS, CDR2 YYNGEE. To note about this clone: Its matching antigen is unknown.

Profiled with immunoSEQ multiplex PCR; TCRdb holds only in-frame clones, not every one. The top ten hold 37% of the sample, which has about 120,000 clones, 45% to 65% seen once. The TCR was taken from a human donor with chronic lymphocytic leukemia. The gene calls are TRBV9 and TRBJ2-6, with D perhaps TRBD1 (6 bases). This specimen was PBMCs, taken after 24 months of ibrutinib treatment. The CDR3: CASSADRAYSGANVLTF. The CDR3 bases are TGTGCCAGCAGTGCGGACAGAGCGTACTCTGGGGCCAACGTCCTGACTTTC.